The T cell receptor beta chain described here comes from a study of T cell responses to AZD1222 COVID-19 vaccine. For the study at large: Researchers grouped second doses given at about 4 or about 12 weeks into one pool. Study results and limitations: Unmutated variant regions reportedly attract nearly half of all spike-specific TCRs.

Generated by immunoSEQ multiplex PCR, the TCRdb table keeps only in-frame clones and is missing some. There are some 120,000 clones in the sample; approximately 89% occur only once, and around 6% lies in the top ten. About this clone itself: Antigen unknown.

This receptor was taken from an adult in good health. Sample: peripheral blood, taken on day 0 of AZD1222 vaccination.

The CDR3 here is CASSYTPGSYEQYF. Here the CDR3 DNA reads TGTGCCAGCAGTTACACGCCCGGCTCCTACGAGCAGTACTTC. The chain is built from TRBV6-2 or TRBV6-3 and TRBJ2-7; D gene ambiguous. This CDR3 spans 14 amino acids. V gave up 2 bases and J gave up 0 bases, with 8 bases separating them. Germline V CDR1 and CDR2: MNHEY, SVGEGT.